This T cell receptor (beta chain) originates from a study of OX40 agonist ivuxolimab in advanced cancers. Germline-derived CDR1 and CDR2 are SGHDT and YYEEEE. V was clipped by 4 bases and J by 0 bases, with 13 bases between them. The CDR3 has 15 amino acids. Regarding the study as a whole: More expanded clones were seen, on average, in CD8+ T cells than in CD4+. It was not determined which antigens were specifically recognized by the peripheral T cells that had undergone clonal expansion.

Of note for this clone: As yet, its antigen is unknown.

Assay: immunoSEQ multiplex PCR; the TCRdb copy retains only in-frame clones and omits some. Here the sample spans over 40,000 clones, approximately 86% being singletons. The specimen was CD4+ or CD8+ T cells sorted from blood, collected in a trial of the OX40 agonist ivuxolimab. The TCR sequence derives from an adult with an advanced solid tumor such as melanoma, head and neck, liver or kidney cancer. The chain uses TRBV5-6 and TRBJ1-2, with D tentatively TRBD1 (5 bases). CDR3 in amino acids: CASSRRGRTNYGYTF. The CDR3 nucleotides read TGTGCCAGCAGCAGACGGGGCAGAACTAACTATGGCTACACCTTC. The whole variable domain, filled in from reference TRBV5-6 and TRBJ1-2, reads DAGVTQSPTHLIKTRGQQVTLRCSPKSGHDTVSWYQQALGQGPQFIFQYYEEEERQRGNFPDRFSGHQFPNYSSELNVNALLLGDSALYLCASSRRGRTNYGYTFGSGTRLTVV.